The clone carrying this T cell receptor (beta chain) was detected a few times. Its specificity is not known. Sequenced material consisted of expressed TCRB transcripts (all of the isolated RNA was reverse transcribed). There were about 3.6 million reads on average in the naive, central memory and regulatory T cell samples. This table comes from immunoSEQ multiplex PCR, and its TCRdb copy is limited to in-frame clones, with some not included. The repertoire consists of around 310,000 clones, with roughly 11% occurring once and the leading ten covering 0.015%. These data originate in a study of beta chain features in type 1 diabetes. Study as a whole: Summed over all samples, the examined sorted cells came to 107,917,701.

One heparinised blood draw averaging around 110 mL was given by each donor. Study-level findings and limits: Shorter templates might be favored by PCR, equally in patients and controls.

V was clipped by 5 bases and J by 2 bases; unmatched bases: 5. From germline, CDR1 is MDHEN and CDR2 SYDVKM. This CDR3 contains 15 residues. The sample comprised naive CD4+ T cells from blood. This clonotype was obtained from a woman aged 25 to 39 in good health. The chain links TRBV28 to TRBJ1-5; 8 nucleotides match TRBD1. CDR3 bases: TGTGCCAGCAGTCCGGGACAGGCAGGCAATCAGCCCCAGCATTTT. Protein sequence: CASSPGQAGNQPQHF. Full variable domain (rest looked up from reference TRBV28 and TRBJ1-5): DVKVTQSSRYLVKRTGEKVFLECVQDMDHENMFWYRQDPGLGLRLIYFSYDVKMKEKGDIPEGYSVSREKKERFSLILESASTNQTSMYLCASSPGQAGNQPQHFGDGTRLSIL.